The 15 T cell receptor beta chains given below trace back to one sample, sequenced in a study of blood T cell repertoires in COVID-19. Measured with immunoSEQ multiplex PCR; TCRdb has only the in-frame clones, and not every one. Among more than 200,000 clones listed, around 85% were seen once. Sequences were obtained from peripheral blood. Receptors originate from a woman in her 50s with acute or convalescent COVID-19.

CDR3 nucleotides: TGTGCCAGCAACTCGGTGGGATTTAAACAGGGAGGGGAGCTGTTTTTT. Translated, it gives CASNSVGFKQGGELFF. This chain joins TRBV19 and TRBJ2-2, with a possible D match to TRBD1 (6 bases). The V and J ends lost 9 bases and 8 bases respectively, with 25 bases between them. The CDR3 has 16 residues. From germline, CDR1 is LNHDA and CDR2 SQIVND (reference sequence).

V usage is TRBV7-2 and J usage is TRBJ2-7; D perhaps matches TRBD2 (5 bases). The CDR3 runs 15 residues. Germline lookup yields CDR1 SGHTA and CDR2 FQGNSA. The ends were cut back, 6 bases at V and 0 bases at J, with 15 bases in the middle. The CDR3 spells CASSPLALSSYEQYF. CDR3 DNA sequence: TGTGCCAGCAGTCCCCTAGCCTTAAGCTCCTACGAGCAGTACTTC.

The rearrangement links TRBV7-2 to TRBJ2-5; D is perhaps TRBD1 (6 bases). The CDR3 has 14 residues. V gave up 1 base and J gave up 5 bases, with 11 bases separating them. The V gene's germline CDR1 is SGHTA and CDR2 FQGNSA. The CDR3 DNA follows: TGTGCCAGCAGCTTAGAACAGGGATGGGAGACCCAGTACTTC. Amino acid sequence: CASSLEQGWETQYF.

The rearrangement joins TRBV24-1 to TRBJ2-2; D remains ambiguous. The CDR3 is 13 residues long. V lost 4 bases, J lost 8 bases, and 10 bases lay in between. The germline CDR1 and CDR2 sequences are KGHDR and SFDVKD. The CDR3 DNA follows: TGTGCCACCAGTGACTTACTAACAGGGGAGCTGTTTTTT. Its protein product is CATSDLLTGELFF.

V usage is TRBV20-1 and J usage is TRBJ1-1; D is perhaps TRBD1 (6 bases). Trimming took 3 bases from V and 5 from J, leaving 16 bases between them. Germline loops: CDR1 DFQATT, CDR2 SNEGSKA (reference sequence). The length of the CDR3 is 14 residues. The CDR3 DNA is TGCAGTGCTAGTCGAACAGGGACGGGGACTGAAGCTTTCTTT. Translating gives CSASRTGTGTEAFF.

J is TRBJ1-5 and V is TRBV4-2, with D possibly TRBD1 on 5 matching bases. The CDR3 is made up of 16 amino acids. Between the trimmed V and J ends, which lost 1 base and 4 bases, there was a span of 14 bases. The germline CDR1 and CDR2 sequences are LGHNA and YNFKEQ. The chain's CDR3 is CASSQVAGQSNQPQHF. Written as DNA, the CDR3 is TGTGCCAGCAGCCAAGTAGCAGGGCAGAGTAATCAGCCCCAGCATTTT.

CDR3 nucleotides: TGTGCCAGCGGACACTTCCCGCCCACTGAGCAGTTCTTC. Residues: CASGHFPPTEQFF. This sequence joins TRBV7-9 and TRBJ2-1, with D perhaps matching TRBD1 (5 bases). This CDR3 comprises 13 residues. V lost 8 bases and J lost 9, with 17 bases in between. Germline assignment: CDR1 SEHNR and CDR2 FQNEAQ (reference sequence). Full variable domain (remainder filled in from reference TRBV7-9 and TRBJ2-1): DTGVSQNPRHKITKRGQNVTFRCDPISEHNRLYWYRQTLGQGPEFLTYFQNEAQLEKSRLLSDRFSAERPKGSFSTLEIQRTEQGDSAMYLCASGHFPPTEQFFGPGTRLTVL.

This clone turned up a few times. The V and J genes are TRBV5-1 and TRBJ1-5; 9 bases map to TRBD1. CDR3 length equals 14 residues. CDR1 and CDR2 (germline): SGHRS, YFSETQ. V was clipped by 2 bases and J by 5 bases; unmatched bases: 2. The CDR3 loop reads CASSLRDRDQPQHF. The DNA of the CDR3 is TGCGCCAGCAGCTTACGGGACAGGGATCAGCCCCAGCATTTT.

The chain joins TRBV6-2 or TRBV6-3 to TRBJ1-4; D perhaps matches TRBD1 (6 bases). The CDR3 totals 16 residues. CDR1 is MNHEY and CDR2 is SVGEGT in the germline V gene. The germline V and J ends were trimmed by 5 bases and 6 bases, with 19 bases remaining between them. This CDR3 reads CASSTDSDRGHEKLFF. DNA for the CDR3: TGTGCCAGCAGTACGGACAGTGATCGGGGACATGAAAAACTGTTTTTT.

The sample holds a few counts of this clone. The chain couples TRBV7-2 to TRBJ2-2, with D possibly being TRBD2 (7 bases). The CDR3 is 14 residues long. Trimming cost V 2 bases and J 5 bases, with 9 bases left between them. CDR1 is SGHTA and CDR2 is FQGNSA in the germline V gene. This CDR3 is CASSLSGTTGELFF. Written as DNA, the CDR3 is TGTGCCAGCAGCTTAAGCGGGACAACCGGGGAGCTGTTTTTT.

The chain's CDR3 is CASRTGGLNEQFF. In DNA, the CDR3 is TGTGCCAGCAGGACGGGGGGTTTGAATGAGCAGTTCTTC. The chain employs TRBV12-3 or TRBV12-4 and TRBJ2-1; TRBD2 aligns across 7 bases. The junction had 6 bases not matched to a gene; V was cut back by 6 bases and J by 7 bases. This CDR3 has 13 amino acids.

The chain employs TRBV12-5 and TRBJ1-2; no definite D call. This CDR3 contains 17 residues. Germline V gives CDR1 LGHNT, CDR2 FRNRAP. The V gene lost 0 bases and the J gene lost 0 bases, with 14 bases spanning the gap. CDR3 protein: CASGLVSRSGSNYGYTF. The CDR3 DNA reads TGTGCTAGTGGTTTGGTTAGCCGATCCGGGTCTAACTATGGCTACACCTTC.

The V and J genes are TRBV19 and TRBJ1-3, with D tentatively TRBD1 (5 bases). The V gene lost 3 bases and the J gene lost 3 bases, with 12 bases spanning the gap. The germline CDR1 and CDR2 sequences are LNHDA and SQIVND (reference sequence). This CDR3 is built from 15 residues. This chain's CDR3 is CASSIRQSLGNTIYF. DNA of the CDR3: TGTGCCAGTAGTATTCGACAGAGCCTTGGAAACACCATATATTTT.

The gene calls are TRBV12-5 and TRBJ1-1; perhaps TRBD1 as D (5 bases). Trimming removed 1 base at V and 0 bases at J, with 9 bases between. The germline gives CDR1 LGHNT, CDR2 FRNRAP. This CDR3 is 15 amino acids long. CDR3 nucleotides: TGTGCTAGTGGTTTGGGGGGCCCCATGAACACTGAAGCTTTCTTT. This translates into CASGLGGPMNTEAFF. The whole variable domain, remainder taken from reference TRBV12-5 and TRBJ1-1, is DARVTQTPRHKVTEMGQEVTMRCQPILGHNTVFWYRQTMMQGLELLAYFRNRAPLDDSGMPKDRFSAEMPDATLATLKIQPSEPRDSAVYFCASGLGGPMNTEAFFGQGTRLTVV.

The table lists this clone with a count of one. For the CDR3, the DNA is TGTGCCAGCTCACCGGGATCAAGGGGCGGTCTCCACTTT. It specifies CASSPGSRGGLHF. The chain employs TRBV18 and TRBJ1-6; a possible D gene is TRBD1 (5 bases). Trimming cost V 3 bases and J 16 bases, with 16 bases left between them. This CDR3 is 13 amino acids long. Looked up from germline, CDR1 is KGHSH and CDR2 is LQKENI.